Shown below are 27 T cell receptor beta chains from a single sample sequenced in a study of CD8 T cells in Susac syndrome. RNA, at about 0.45 to 1 ug, was reverse transcribed with random hexamers. TCRdb re-derived calls from the immunoSEQ multiplex PCR reads in MiXCR, one entry per CDR3 protein. The sample holds some 400,000 distinct CDR3 sequences; approximately 85% are singletons and the top ten take more than 0.09%. Sequencing input: CD8+ T cells from PBMCs. These receptors were collected from a human donor with multiple sclerosis.

The chain combines TRBV30 with TRBJ1-2; TRBD1 agrees at 8 bases. CDR3 length equals 15 residues. Germline loops: CDR1 GTSNPN, CDR2 SVGIG (reference sequence). Trimming took 4 bases from V and 4 from J; bases not matched to a gene: 11. The DNA of the CDR3 is TGTGCCTGGACGGGTATGACAGGGGCCATCTATGGCTACACCTTC. Its protein product is CAWTGMTGAIYGYTF.

The gene calls are TRBV6-6 and TRBJ1-2, with D perhaps matching TRBD1 (6 bases). The CDR3 totals 14 residues. In germline, CDR1 is MNHNY, CDR2 SVGAGI (reference sequence). V was trimmed by 7 bases and J by 6 bases, leaving 18 bases between them. The CDR3 spells CASNTGGHMDGYTF. CDR3 nucleotide sequence: TGTGCCAGCAACACGGGGGGGCATATGGATGGCTACACCTTC.

The V gene is TRBV19, the J gene TRBJ1-1; TRBD1 might be the D (5 bases). The CDR3 covers 14 residues. Germline V gene data show CDR1 as LNHDA and CDR2 as SQIVND (reference sequence). V lost 7 bases and J 5 bases, leaving 17 bases between the germline ends. CDR3 coding DNA: TGTGCCAGTACCCCCGAGGGGTTGACTACTGAAGCTTTCTTT. Its translation: CASTPEGLTTEAFF.

The rearrangement links TRBV14 to TRBJ2-3, with a weak D call TRBD2 (6 bases). Trimming pared 4 bases from V and 2 bases from J, leaving 13 bases between. The germline gives CDR1 SGHDN, CDR2 FVKESK. This CDR3 has 15 residues. Written as DNA, the CDR3 is TGTGCCAGCAGCCTTATAACGGGAGACACAGATACGCAGTATTTT. Its protein is CASSLITGDTDTQYF.

The rearrangement links TRBV30 to TRBJ1-2; TRBD1 might be the D (5 bases). The CDR3 extends over 17 amino acids. Germline lookup yields CDR1 GTSNPN and CDR2 SVGIG (reference sequence). The V gene lost 1 base and the J gene lost 5 bases, with 23 bases spanning the gap. The CDR3 spells CAWSGAGSDQFFYGYTF. CDR3 bases: TGTGCCTGGAGTGGGGCAGGGTCGGACCAATTCTTTTATGGCTACACCTTC.

This clonotype was seen just once. The genes are TRBV19 and TRBJ1-1; D gene ambiguous. Germline V gives CDR1 LNHDA, CDR2 SQIVND (reference sequence). This CDR3 spans 14 amino acids. Trimming stripped 5 bases from V and 1 base from J, with 11 bases between. The CDR3 DNA sequence: TGTGCCAGTAGTTTTTCCTCAGGGAACACTGAAGCTTTCTTT. This encodes CASSFSSGNTEAFF.

This clonotype was seen many times. J is TRBJ2-7 and V is TRBV19; D possibly matches TRBD1 or TRBD2 (5 bases each). V lost 3 bases and J lost 2, with 11 bases in between. Germline CDR1 is LNHDA and CDR2 is SQIVND (reference sequence). There are 14 residues in the CDR3. CDR3 region: CASSIGAGPYEQYF. The CDR3 region has the DNA TGTGCCAGTAGTATCGGGGCAGGACCCTACGAGCAGTACTTC.

The chain recombines TRBV29-1 with TRBJ1-3; D remains ambiguous. Trimming took 4 bases from V and 0 from J, leaving 10 bases between them. From germline, CDR1 is SQVTM and CDR2 ANQGSEA. The CDR3 totals 14 residues. DNA for the CDR3: TGCAGCGTTGTGTCGGATACCTCTGGAAACACCATATATTTT. Encoded protein: CSVVSDTSGNTIYF.

There are a few counts of this clonotype. The chain combines TRBV30 with TRBJ2-7; D uncertain. This CDR3 has 16 amino acids. CDR1 and CDR2 from the germline V gene are GTSNPN and SVGIG (reference sequence). Trimming left V 4 bases short and J 2 bases short, with 21 bases between. CDR3 region: CAWTLPTAVPPYEQYF. The CDR3 coding sequence is TGTGCCTGGACCCTTCCCACAGCAGTCCCCCCCTACGAGCAGTACTTC.

The chain employs TRBV13 and TRBJ2-3; possibly TRBD2 for D (5 bases). V lost 2 bases to trimming and J lost 5 bases, with 17 bases between them. Germline lookup yields CDR1 PRHDT and CDR2 FYEKMQ (reference sequence). This CDR3 has 16 residues. The chain's CDR3 is CASSLRPAAYRDTQYF. The CDR3 nucleotides are TGTGCCAGCAGCTTACGGCCAGCGGCGTATCGAGATACGCAGTATTTT.

This clonotype was detected a few times. The chain carries TRBV19 and TRBJ1-5; maybe TRBD1 (5 bases). Trimming cost V 5 bases and J 6 bases, with 14 bases left between them. This CDR3 is 14 amino acids long. CDR1 is LNHDA, CDR2 SQIVND, per germline (reference sequence). CDR3 nucleotides: TGTGCCAGTAGTGGGGCGGCAGGCGCTCAGCCCCAGCATTTT. This translates into CASSGAAGAQPQHF.

This rearrangement joins TRBV2 to TRBJ2-7, with D possibly being TRBD1 or TRBD2 (5 bases each). The CDR3 spans 11 residues. V was trimmed by 6 bases and J by 6 bases, leaving 9 bases between them. CDR1 is SNHLY and CDR2 is FYNNEI in the germline V gene. CDR3 region: CASRVGGEQYF. The DNA of the CDR3 is TGTGCCAGCAGGGTTGGGGGCGAGCAGTACTTC.

Only one count was recorded for this clonotype. This sequence joins TRBV5-6 and TRBJ1-2, with D hard to call. There are 11 residues in the CDR3. Trimming removed 0 bases at V and 14 bases at J, with 11 bases between. Per germline, CDR1 SGHDT and CDR2 YYEEEE. The CDR3 loop is CASSLEVEETF. CDR3 in DNA: TGTGCCAGCAGCTTGGAGGTCGAAGAAACCTTC.

V usage is TRBV6-5 and J usage is TRBJ1-2; 9 positions agree with TRBD1. The J segment lost 3 bases and the V segment lost 0 bases, leaving 11 bases of the junction unmatched. Germline V gives CDR1 MNHEY, CDR2 SVGAGI. This CDR3 comprises 18 residues. The CDR3 spells CASSYSFGTGTLDYGYTF. The CDR3 DNA follows: TGTGCCAGCAGTTACTCGTTCGGGACAGGGACTTTGGACTATGGCTACACCTTC.

Only one count was recorded for this clonotype. This CDR3 reads CASSDSSSYNEQFF. CDR3 in DNA: TGTGCCAGCAGCGATAGTAGCTCCTACAATGAGCAGTTCTTC. The V and J genes are TRBV7-2 and TRBJ2-1; D not certain. This CDR3 spans 14 amino acids. CDR1 and CDR2 (germline): SGHTA, FQGNSA. The V end was cut by 5 bases, the J end by 0 bases, with 8 bases between.

V and J are TRBV5-1 and TRBJ1-1; 9 bases map to TRBD1. J was trimmed by 4 bases and V by 4 bases; bases with no gene match: 8. The CDR3 sequence is 15 residues long. Germline-derived CDR1 and CDR2 are SGHRS and YFSETQ. CDR3 sequence (DNA): TGCGCCAGCAGCCTGGGGACAGGGACGGGCACTGAAGCTTTCTTT. Protein sequence: CASSLGTGTGTEAFF.

This chain joins TRBV18 and TRBJ1-5; TRBD1 aligns across 10 bases. Trimming at V came to 5 bases and at J to 3 bases, leaving 16 bases not matched to a gene. The V gene's germline CDR1 is KGHSH and CDR2 LQKENI. The CDR3 has 19 residues. The CDR3: CASSSGTGDTYEFNQPQHF. CDR3 in DNA: TGTGCCAGCTCATCCGGGACAGGGGACACCTACGAGTTCAATCAGCCCCAGCATTTT. Full variable domain (rest looked up from reference TRBV18 and TRBJ1-5): NAGVMQNPRHLVRRRGQEARLRCSPMKGHSHVYWYRQLPEEGLKFMVYLQKENIIDESGMPKERFSAEFPKEGPSILRIQQVVRGDSAAYFCASSSGTGDTYEFNQPQHFGDGTRLSIL.

The gene calls are TRBV11-2 and TRBJ2-1; TRBD2 might be the D (5 bases). Germline lookup yields CDR1 SGHAT and CDR2 FQNNGV. The V end was cut by 1 base, the J end by 0 bases, with 10 bases between. There are 16 residues in the CDR3. The CDR3 bases are TGTGCCAGCAGCTTAGTATCGGGGATCTCCTACAATGAGCAGTTCTTC. Translated, it gives CASSLVSGISYNEQFF. Using reference TRBV11-2 and TRBJ2-1 for the parts outside the CDR3, the full variable domain is EAGVAQSPRYKIIEKRQSVAFWCNPISGHATLYWYQQILGQGPKLLIQFQNNGVVDDSQLPKDRFSAERLKGVDSTLKIQPAKLEDSAVYLCASSLVSGISYNEQFFGPGTRLTVL.

The chain uses TRBV19 and TRBJ1-1; D is perhaps TRBD1 (6 bases). Germline CDR1 LNHDA, CDR2 SQIVND (reference sequence). The CDR3 is 12 amino acids. The V and J ends lost 7 bases and 5 bases respectively, with 11 bases between them. DNA for the CDR3: TGTGCCAGTACCGCAGGGGATACTGAAGCTTTCTTT. Amino acids: CASTAGDTEAFF. Full variable domain (outside the CDR3, taken from reference TRBV19 and TRBJ1-1): DGGITQSPKYLFRKEGQNVTLSCEQNLNHDAMYWYRQDPGQGLRLIYYSQIVNDFQKGDIAEGYSVSREKKESFPLTVTSAQKNPTAFYLCASTAGDTEAFFGQGTRLTVV.

The gene calls are TRBV6-1 and TRBJ2-1, with 7 bases aligning to TRBD2. Trimming cost V 1 base and J 7 bases; bases outside gene matches: 7. The CDR3 spans 15 residues. The germline V gene encodes CDR1 MNHNS and CDR2 SASEGT. The CDR3, as DNA: TGTGCCAGCAGTGAAGAAGGCGGGAGCTTTAATGAGCAGTTCTTC. Translation gives CASSEEGGSFNEQFF.

The chain has TRBV13 and TRBJ1-2; maybe TRBD1 (5 bases). CDR1 PRHDT and CDR2 FYEKMQ come from the germline V gene (reference sequence). CDR3 length: 15 amino acids. Trimming took 6 bases from V and 0 from J, leaving 14 bases between them. CDR3 DNA sequence: TGTGCCAGCAGTCAAGTAGACAGCCCTAACTATGGCTACACCTTC. This translates into CASSQVDSPNYGYTF. The complete variable domain, with remaining parts taken from reference TRBV13 and TRBJ1-2, reads AAGVIQSPRHLIKEKRETATLKCYPIPRHDTVYWYQQGPGQDPQFLISFYEKMQSDKGSIPDRFSAQQFSDYHSELNMSSLELGDSALYFCASSQVDSPNYGYTFGSGTRLTVV.

This chain connects TRBV4-1 to TRBJ2-3; D not certain. Per the germline V gene, CDR1 is MGHRA and CDR2 is YSYEKL. The CDR3 consists of 15 residues. The ends were cut back, 0 bases at V and 2 bases at J, with 9 bases in the middle. CDR3 in amino acids: CASSQEGLYTDTQYF. CDR3 sequence (DNA): TGCGCCAGCAGCCAAGAGGGCTTATACACAGATACGCAGTATTTT.

This chain connects TRBV28 to TRBJ1-2; TRBD1 is a possible D gene (6 bases). From germline, CDR1 is MDHEN and CDR2 SYDVKM. Between the trimmed V and J ends, which lost 6 bases and 8 bases, there was a span of 16 bases. The CDR3 covers 13 residues. CDR3 coding DNA: TGTGCCAGCAGCGCCGACCGGGACATCGGCTACACCTTC. Protein: CASSADRDIGYTF.

V is TRBV20-1 and J is TRBJ1-3; tentative D call: TRBD1 (6 bases). This CDR3 contains 14 residues. With 0 bases removed from V and 2 bases from J, the gap between germline ends came to 8 bases. CDR1 and CDR2 (germline): DFQATT, SNEGSKA (reference sequence). This chain's CDR3 is CSARDYRAGNTIYF. CDR3 bases: TGCAGTGCTAGAGATTACAGGGCTGGAAACACCATATATTTT.

This sequence joins TRBV29-1 and TRBJ2-7; D not certain. V lost 0 bases, J lost 2 bases, and 14 bases lay in between. CDR3 size: 15 residues. CDR1 and CDR2 (germline): SQVTM, ANQGSEA. CDR3 sequence: CSVEDWRQDAYEQYF. The CDR3 DNA reads TGCAGCGTTGAAGATTGGCGCCAGGACGCCTACGAGCAGTACTTC.

This clonotype has just a few counts. V usage is TRBV5-8 and J usage is TRBJ1-5; tentative D call: TRBD1 (5 bases). The CDR3 consists of 14 residues. Germline lookup yields CDR1 SGHTS and CDR2 YDEGEE. The V end lost 4 bases, the J end lost 3 bases, and 11 bases lay between the germline ends. CDR3 amino acids: CASSPRDFNQPQHF. The CDR3 DNA reads TGTGCCAGCAGCCCGCGGGACTTCAATCAGCCCCAGCATTTT.

The J gene is TRBJ1-6, the V gene TRBV12-3 or TRBV12-4; D is ambiguous. The CDR3 runs 14 residues. Between the trimmed V and J ends, which lost 1 base and 4 bases, there was a span of 5 bases. The CDR3 DNA is TGTGCCAGCAGTTTAGACAGATATAATTCACCCCTCCACTTT. It codes for CASSLDRYNSPLHF.